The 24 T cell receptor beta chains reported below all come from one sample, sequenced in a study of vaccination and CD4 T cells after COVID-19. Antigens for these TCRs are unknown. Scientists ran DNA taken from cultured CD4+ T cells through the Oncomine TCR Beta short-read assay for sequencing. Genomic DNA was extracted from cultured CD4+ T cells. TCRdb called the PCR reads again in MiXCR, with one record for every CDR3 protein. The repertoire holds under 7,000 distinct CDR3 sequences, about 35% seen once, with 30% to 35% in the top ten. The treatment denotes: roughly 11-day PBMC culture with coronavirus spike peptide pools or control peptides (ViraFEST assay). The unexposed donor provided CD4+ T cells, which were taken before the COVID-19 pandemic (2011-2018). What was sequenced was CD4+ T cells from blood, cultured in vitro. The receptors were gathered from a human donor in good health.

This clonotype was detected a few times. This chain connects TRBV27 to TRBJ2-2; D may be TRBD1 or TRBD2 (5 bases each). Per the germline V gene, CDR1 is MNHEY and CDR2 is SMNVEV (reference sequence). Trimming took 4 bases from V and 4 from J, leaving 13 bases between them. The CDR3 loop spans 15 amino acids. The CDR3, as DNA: TGTGCCAGCAGTTGGGACGGCGCGACCACCGGGGAGCTGTTTTTT. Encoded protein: CASSWDGATTGELFF.

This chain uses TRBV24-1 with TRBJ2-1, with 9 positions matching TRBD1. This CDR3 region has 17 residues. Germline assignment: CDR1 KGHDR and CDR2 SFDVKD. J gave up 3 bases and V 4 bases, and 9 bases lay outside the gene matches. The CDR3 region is CATSDSRPGQGYNEQFF. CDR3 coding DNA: TGTGCCACCAGTGACTCCCGACCGGGACAGGGCTACAATGAGCAGTTCTTC.

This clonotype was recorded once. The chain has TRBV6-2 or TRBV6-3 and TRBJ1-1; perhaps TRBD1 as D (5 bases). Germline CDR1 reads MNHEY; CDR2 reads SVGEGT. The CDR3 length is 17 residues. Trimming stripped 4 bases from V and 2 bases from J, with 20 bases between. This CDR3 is CASSLRAGRPSNTEAFF. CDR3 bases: TGTGCCAGCAGTTTGCGAGCGGGACGGCCGAGCAACACTGAAGCTTTCTTT.

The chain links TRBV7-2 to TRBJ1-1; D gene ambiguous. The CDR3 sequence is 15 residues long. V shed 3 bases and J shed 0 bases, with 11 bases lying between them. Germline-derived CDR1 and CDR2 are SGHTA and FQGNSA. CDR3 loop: CASSFKAGMNTEAFF. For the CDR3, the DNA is TGTGCCAGCAGCTTTAAGGCCGGCATGAACACTGAAGCTTTCTTT. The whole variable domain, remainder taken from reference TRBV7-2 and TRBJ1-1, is GAGVSQSPSNKVTEKGKDVELRCDPISGHTALYWYRQSLGQGLEFLIYFQGNSAPDKSGLPSDRFSAERTGGSVSTLTIQRTQQEDSAVYLCASSFKAGMNTEAFFGQGTRLTVV.

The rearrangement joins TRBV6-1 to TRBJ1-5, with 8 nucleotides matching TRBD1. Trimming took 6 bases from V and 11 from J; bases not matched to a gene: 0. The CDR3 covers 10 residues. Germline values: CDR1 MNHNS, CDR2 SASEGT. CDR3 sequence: CASRDRAQHF. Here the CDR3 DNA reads TGTGCCAGCAGGGACAGGGCCCAGCATTTT.

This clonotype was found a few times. The DNA of the CDR3 is TGTGCCAGCAGCTTAAGTCCAGGGGCAAACTACGAGCAGTACTTC. Translated: CASSLSPGANYEQYF. This sequence joins TRBV7-2 and TRBJ2-7, with a possible D match to TRBD1 (6 bases). CDR1 and CDR2 (germline): SGHTA, FQGNSA. This CDR3 is 15 amino acids long. Trimming removed 2 bases from V and 3 bases from J, with 14 bases in between.

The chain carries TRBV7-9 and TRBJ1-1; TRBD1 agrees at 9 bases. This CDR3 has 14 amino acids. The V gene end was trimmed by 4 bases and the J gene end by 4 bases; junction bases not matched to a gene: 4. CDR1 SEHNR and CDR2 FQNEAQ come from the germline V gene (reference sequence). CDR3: CASSWLQGATEAFF. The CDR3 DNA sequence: TGTGCCAGCAGCTGGCTACAGGGGGCCACTGAAGCTTTCTTT.

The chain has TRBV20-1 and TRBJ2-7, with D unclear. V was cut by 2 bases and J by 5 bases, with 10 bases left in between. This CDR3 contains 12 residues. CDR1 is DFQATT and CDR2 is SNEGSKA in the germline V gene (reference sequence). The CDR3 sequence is CSARLTYDEQYF. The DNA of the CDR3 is TGCAGTGCTAGACTAACCTACGACGAGCAGTACTTC.

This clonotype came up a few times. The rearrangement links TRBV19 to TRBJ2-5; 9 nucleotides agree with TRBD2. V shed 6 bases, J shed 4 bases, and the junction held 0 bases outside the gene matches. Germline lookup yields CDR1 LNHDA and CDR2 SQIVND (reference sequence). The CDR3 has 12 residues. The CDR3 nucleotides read TGTGCCAGTAGACTAGCGGGAGAGACCCAGTACTTC. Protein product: CASRLAGETQYF.

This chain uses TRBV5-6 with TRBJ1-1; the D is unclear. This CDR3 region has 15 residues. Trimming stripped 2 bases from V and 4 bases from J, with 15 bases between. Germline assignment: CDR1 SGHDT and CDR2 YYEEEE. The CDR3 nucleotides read TGTGCCAGCAGCTTTATGTCCCGGGATGGCACTGAAGCTTTCTTT. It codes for CASSFMSRDGTEAFF.

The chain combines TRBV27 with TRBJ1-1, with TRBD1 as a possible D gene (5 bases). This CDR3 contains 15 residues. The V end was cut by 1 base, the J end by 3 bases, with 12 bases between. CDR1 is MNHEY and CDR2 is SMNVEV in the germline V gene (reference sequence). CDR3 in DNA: TGTGCCAGCAGTTTATGGGCCAGGGTGGACACTGAAGCTTTCTTT. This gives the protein CASSLWARVDTEAFF.

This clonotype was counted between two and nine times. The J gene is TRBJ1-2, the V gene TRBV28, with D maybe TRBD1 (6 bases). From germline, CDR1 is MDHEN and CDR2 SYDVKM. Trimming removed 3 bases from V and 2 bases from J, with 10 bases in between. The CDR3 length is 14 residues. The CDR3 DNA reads TGTGCCAGCAGTTTCACAGGGTTGAACTATGGCTACACCTTC. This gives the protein CASSFTGLNYGYTF.

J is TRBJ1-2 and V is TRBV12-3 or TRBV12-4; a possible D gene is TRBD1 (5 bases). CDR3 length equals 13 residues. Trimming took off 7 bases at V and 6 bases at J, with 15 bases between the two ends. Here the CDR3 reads CASTPLGGDGYTF. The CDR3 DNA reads TGTGCCAGCACCCCCCTCGGGGGGGATGGCTACACCTTC.

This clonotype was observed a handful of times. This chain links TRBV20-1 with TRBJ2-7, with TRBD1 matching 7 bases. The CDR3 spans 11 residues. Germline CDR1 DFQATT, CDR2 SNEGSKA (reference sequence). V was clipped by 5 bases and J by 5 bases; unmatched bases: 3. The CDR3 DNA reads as TGCAGTGCTGATAGGGGGCACGAGCAGTACTTC. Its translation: CSADRGHEQYF.

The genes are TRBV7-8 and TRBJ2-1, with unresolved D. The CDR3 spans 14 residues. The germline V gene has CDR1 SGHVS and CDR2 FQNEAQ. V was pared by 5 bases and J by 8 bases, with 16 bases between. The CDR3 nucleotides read TGTGCCAGCAGCCCTACAGTGATCCGGGATGAGCAGTTCTTC. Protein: CASSPTVIRDEQFF.

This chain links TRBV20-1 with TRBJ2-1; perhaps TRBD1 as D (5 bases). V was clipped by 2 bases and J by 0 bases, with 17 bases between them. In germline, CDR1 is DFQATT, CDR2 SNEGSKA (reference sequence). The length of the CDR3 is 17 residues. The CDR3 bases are TGCAGTGCTAGAAGTAGAAGTTGGGGCAGCTCCTACAATGAGCAGTTCTTC. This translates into CSARSRSWGSSYNEQFF.

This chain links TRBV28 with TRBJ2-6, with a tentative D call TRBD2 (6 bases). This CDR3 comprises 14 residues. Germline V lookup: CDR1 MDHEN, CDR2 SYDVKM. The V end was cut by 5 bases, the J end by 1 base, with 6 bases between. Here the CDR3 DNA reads TGTGCCAGCAGTCGGGGGTCTGGGGCCAACGTCCTGACTTTC. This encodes CASSRGSGANVLTF.

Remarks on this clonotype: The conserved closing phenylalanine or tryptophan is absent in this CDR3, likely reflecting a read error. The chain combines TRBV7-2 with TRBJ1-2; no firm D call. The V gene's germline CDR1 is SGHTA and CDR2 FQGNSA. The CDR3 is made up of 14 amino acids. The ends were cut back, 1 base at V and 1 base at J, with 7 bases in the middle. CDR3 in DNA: TGTGCCAGCAGCTTAGGGTTGGGTAACTATGGCTACACCTAC. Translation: CASSLGLGNYGYTY.

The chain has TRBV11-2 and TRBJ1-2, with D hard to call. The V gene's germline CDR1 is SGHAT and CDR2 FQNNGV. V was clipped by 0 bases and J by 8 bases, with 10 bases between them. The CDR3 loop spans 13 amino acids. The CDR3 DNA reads TGTGCCAGCAGCTTAGACCCCAGCAGGGGCTACACCTTC. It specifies CASSLDPSRGYTF.

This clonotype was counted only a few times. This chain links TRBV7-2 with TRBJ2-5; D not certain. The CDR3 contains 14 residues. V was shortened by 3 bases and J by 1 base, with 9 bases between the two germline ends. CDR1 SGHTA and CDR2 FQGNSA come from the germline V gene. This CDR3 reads CASSFRALQETQYF. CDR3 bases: TGTGCCAGCAGCTTCCGGGCCCTCCAAGAGACCCAGTACTTC. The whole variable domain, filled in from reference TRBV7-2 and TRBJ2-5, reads GAGVSQSPSNKVTEKGKDVELRCDPISGHTALYWYRQSLGQGLEFLIYFQGNSAPDKSGLPSDRFSAERTGGSVSTLTIQRTQQEDSAVYLCASSFRALQETQYFGPGTRLLVL.

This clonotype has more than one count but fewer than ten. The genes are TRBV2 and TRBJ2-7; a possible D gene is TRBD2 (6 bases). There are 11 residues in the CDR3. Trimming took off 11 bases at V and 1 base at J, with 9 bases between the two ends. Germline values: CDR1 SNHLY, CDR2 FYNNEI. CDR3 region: CAGRLSYEQYF. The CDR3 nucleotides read TGTGCCGGGAGGCTATCCTACGAGCAGTACTTC.

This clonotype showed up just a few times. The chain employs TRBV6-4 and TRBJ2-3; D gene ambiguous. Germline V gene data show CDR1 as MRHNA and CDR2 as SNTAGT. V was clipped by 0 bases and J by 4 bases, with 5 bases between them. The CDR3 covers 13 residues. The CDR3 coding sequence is TGTGCCAGCAGTGACTCCCCCCCAGATACGCAGTATTTT. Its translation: CASSDSPPDTQYF.

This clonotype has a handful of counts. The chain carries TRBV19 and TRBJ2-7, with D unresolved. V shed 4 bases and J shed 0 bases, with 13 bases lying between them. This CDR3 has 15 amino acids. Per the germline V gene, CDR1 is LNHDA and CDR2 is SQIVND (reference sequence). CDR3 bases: TGTGCCAGTAGTAACACGGGCCTCAGCTCCTACGAGCAGTACTTC. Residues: CASSNTGLSSYEQYF. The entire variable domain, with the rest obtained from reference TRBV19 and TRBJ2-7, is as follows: DGGITQSPKYLFRKEGQNVTLSCEQNLNHDAMYWYRQDPGQGLRLIYYSQIVNDFQKGDIAEGYSVSREKKESFPLTVTSAQKNPTAFYLCASSNTGLSSYEQYFGPGTRLTVT.

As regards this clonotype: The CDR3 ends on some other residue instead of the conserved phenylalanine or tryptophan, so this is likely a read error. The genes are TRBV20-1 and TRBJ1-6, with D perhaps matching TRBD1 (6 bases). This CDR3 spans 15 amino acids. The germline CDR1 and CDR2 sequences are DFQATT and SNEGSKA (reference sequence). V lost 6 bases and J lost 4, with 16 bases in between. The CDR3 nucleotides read TGCAGTGCCCTCCCAGCCGGACAGTATAATTCACCCCTCCACTCT. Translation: CSALPAGQYNSPLHS.